Here is one T cell receptor beta chain with its context. What antigen it recognizes has not been identified. Nothing much larger sits one base from this clone, and base qualities are not available. This specimen belongs to a study of beta chain features in type 1 diabetes (dated by TCRdb to the late 2010s). Regarding the study in general: Mean age, gender distribution, total cell number and subset yield were not different between patients and healthy donors. A total of roughly 99,000,000 sorted cells were examined across all samples, and the number of cells per subset was strongly correlated with RNA yield. The study compared the TCRB repertoires of sorted circulating CD4+ T cell subsets in recently diagnosed type 1 diabetes patients with those in matched healthy donors. Regulatory and stem cell-like memory subsets were isolated from only 8 patients and 8 healthy donors, whereas naive and central memory subsets came from all 30 or so donors.

Results the study describes overall, beyond this receptor: Type 1 diabetes patients showed a moderate but significant shortening of TCRB CDR3 length in all four CD4+ subsets. Because cDNA rather than genomic DNA was sequenced, highly expressing activated cells could have been over-represented, although no difference in activation and CD3 levels was found between groups. Shorter templates might have been favored by PCR, but patient and control samples were amplified and corrected together, so both groups would have been affected equally by any skew. Fewer insertions and more nucleotide deletions at VDJ recombination sites were observed in patients with type 1 diabetes, implying thymic rearrangement abnormalities. The naive, central memory and regulatory TCRB repertoires appeared to resemble one another more closely among patients than among healthy donors. HLA sub-analyses involved small numbers of individuals, so any influence of HLA type on TCRB rearrangement remained unresolved.

Each donor gave one peripheral blood draw, averaging around 0.11 L, which was collected into heparinised tubes. A BD FACSAria II and a panel including CD45RO, CCR7, CD25, CD127, CD95 and CD27 were used to sort naive, central memory, regulatory and stem cell-like memory CD4+ T cells. Every sorted population had a purity above 95%. PBMCs were isolated right away by Lymphoprep density gradient centrifugation and were stained directly, without culture. So that batch effects would be minimized, each experiment stained and sorted samples in pairs, pairing one healthy donor with one patient. V gives up 7 bases and J gives up 2 bases, and the segment between their germline ends measures 18 bases. The CDR3 measures 16 amino acids from cysteine to phenylalanine. Left in the record is the CDR3 DNA by itself, 48 bases read in frame from the first base. Based on the germline V gene, the CDR1 and CDR2 sequences are SNHLY and FYNNEI.

The entire isolated RNA was reverse transcribed using the High Capacity cDNA Reverse Transcription Kit, and thus expressed TCRB transcripts were sequenced. Naive, central memory and regulatory T cell samples underwent deep immunoSEQ sequencing, averaging approximately 3.5 million total reads per sample. Sorted cells were lysed in RLT buffer, and RNA was extracted using DNase-treated RNeasy Micro or Mini kits according to cell number. Each cell subset was processed separately to prevent cross-contamination, with patient and healthy donor samples processed together. The immunoSEQ multiplex PCR was used to amplify TCRB sequences from cDNA, yielding 87-bp fragments that span the CDR3 region. Sequencing of the amplicons was done on the Illumina HiSeq platform. As for how the authors treated the data: PCR bias was corrected computationally using synthetic template baselines, and reads within Hamming distance 2 were collapsed, with unmergeable singletons discarded. By aligning reads against IMGT, V, D and J genes, CDR3 length, and insertions or deletions at six rearrangement sites were assigned. Clonotype counts were normalized to sorted cell number within each subset before computing true diversity and Gini coefficients with the tcR R package. Repertoire sharing was quantified using the overlap coefficient calculated on TCRB nucleotide sequences. As a proxy for the pre-selection repertoire, out-of-frame TCRB sequences from naive cells were analyzed. The source is immuneACCESS, and TCRdb retained only in-frame sequences with V and J called. Part of the clones is not carried over; for the studies checked, unresolved V genes explain less than half of this, and the remainder is unexplained. V, J and clone size are taken as reported in that table, and D and trimming were inferred from the DNA itself. Recorded for this sample are around 650,000 clones; 9.5% to 15% of them occurred a single time. The biggest ten clones account for around 0.12% of the sample.

Sequenced sample: naive CD4+ T cells from blood. This specimen's cell subset or site label, interpreted: true naive CD4+ T cells. The chain uses TRBV2 and TRBJ1-5; no confident D gene assignment can be made. The receptor's source is a man aged 25-45 years with type 1 diabetes. The CDR3 has the sequence CASTEGEGMGNQPQHF. The sequenced DNA is TGTGCCAGCACAGAGGGAGAGGGAATGGGCAATCAGCCCCAGCATTTT.